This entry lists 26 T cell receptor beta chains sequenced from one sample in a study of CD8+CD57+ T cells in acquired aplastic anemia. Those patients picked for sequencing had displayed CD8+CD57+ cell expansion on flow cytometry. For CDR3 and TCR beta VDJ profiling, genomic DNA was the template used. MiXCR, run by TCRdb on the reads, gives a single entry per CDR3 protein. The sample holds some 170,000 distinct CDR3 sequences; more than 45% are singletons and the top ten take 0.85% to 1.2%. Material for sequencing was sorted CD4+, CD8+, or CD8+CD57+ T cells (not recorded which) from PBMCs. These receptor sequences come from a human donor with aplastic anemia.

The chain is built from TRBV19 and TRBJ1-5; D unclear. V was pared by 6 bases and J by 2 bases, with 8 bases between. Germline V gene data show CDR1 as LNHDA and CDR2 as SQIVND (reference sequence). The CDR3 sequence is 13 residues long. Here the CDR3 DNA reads TGTGCCAGTAGGAGGGAGGGCAATCAGCCCCAGCATTTT. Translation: CASRREGNQPQHF.

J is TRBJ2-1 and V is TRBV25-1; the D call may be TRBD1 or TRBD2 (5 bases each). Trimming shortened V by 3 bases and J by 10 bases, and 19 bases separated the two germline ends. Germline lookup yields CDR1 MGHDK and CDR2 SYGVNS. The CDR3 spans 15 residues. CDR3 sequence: CASSDRRDGADEQFF. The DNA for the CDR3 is TGTGCCAGCAGTGATCGAAGGGACGGAGCCGACGAGCAGTTCTTC.

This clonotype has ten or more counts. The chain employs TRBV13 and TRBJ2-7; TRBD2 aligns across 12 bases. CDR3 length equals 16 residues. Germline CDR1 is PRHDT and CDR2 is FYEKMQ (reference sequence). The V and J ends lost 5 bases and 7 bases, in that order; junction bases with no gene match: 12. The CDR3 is CASSPPTSGGTGEQYF. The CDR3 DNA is TGTGCCAGCAGCCCCCCCACTAGCGGGGGGACAGGGGAGCAGTACTTC.

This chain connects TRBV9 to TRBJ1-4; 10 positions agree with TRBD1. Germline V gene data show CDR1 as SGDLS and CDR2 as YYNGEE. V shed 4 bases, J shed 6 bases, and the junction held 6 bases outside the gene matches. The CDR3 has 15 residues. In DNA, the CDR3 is TGTGCCAGCAGCACGACCGGGACAGGGGATGAAAAACTGTTTTTT. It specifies CASSTTGTGDEKLFF.

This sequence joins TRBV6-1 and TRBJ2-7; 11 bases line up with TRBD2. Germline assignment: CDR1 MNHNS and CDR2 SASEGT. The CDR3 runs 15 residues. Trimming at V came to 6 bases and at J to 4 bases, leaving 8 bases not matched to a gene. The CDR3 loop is CASRHIAGGRYEQYF. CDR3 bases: TGTGCCAGCAGGCATATAGCGGGAGGGCGGTACGAGCAGTACTTC.

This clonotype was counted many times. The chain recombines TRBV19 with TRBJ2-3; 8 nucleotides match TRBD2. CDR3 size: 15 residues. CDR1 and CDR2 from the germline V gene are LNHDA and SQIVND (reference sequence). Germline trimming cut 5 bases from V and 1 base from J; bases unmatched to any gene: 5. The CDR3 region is CASSSGGVGTDTQYF. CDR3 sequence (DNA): TGTGCCAGTAGTTCCGGGGGGGTGGGCACAGATACGCAGTATTTT.

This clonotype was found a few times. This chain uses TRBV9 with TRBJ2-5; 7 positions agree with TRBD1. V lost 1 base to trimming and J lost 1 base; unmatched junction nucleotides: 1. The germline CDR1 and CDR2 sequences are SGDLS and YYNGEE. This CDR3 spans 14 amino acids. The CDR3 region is CASSVRDSQETQYF. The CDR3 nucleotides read TGTGCCAGCAGCGTAAGGGACAGCCAAGAGACCCAGTACTTC.

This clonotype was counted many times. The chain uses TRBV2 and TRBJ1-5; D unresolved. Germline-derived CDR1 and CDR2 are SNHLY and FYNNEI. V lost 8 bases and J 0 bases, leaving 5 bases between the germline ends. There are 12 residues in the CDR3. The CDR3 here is CASVVSNQPQHF. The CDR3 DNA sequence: TGTGCCAGCGTGGTTAGCAATCAGCCCCAGCATTTT.

The CDR3 spells CASSPTSGSSGANVLTF. Written as DNA, the CDR3 is TGTGCCAGCAGTCCGACTTCGGGTAGCTCTGGGGCCAACGTCCTGACTTTC. This chain links TRBV6-2 or TRBV6-3 with TRBJ2-6; D is ambiguous. The germline V gene has CDR1 MNHEY and CDR2 SVGEGT. This CDR3 comprises 17 residues. The V end was cut by 5 bases, the J end by 0 bases, with 14 bases between.

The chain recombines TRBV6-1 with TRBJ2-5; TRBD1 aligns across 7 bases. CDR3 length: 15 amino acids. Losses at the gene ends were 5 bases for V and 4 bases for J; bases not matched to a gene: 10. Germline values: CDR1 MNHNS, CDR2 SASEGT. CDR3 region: CASSKQTGIGETQYF. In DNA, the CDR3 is TGTGCCAGCAGTAAGCAGACAGGGATCGGAGAGACCCAGTACTTC.

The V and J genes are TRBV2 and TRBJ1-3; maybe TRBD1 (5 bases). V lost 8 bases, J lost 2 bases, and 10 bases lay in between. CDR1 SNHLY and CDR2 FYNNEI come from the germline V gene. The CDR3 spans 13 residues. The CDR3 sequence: CASQGTAGNTIYF. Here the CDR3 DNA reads TGTGCCAGCCAGGGCACTGCTGGAAACACCATATATTTT.

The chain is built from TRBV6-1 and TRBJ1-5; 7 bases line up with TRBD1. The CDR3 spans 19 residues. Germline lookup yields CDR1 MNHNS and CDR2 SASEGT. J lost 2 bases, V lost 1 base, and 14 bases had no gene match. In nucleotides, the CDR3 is TGTGCCAGCAGTGAAGGGAGGGGCTACAGGGGCGGGGGCAATCAGCCCCAGCATTTT. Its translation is CASSEGRGYRGGGNQPQHF.

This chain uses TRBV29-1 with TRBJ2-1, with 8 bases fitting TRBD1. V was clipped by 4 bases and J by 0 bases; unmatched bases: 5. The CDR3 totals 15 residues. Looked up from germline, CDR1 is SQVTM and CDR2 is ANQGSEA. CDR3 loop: CSVAAGGISYNEQFF. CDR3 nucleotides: TGCAGCGTTGCAGCAGGGGGCATCTCCTACAATGAGCAGTTCTTC.

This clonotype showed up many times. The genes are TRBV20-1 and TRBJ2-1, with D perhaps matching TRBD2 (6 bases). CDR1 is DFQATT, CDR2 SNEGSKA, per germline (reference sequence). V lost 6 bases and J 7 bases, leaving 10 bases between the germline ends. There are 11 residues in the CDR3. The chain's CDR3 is CSAQAGNEQFF. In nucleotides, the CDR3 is TGCAGTGCCCAGGCGGGAAATGAGCAGTTCTTC.

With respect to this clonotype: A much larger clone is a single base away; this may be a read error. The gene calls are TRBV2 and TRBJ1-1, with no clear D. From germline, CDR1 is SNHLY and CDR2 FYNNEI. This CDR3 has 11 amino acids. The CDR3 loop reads CASSSIAKASF. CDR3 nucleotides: TGTGCCAGCAGTTCAATTGCTAAAGCTTCCTTT.

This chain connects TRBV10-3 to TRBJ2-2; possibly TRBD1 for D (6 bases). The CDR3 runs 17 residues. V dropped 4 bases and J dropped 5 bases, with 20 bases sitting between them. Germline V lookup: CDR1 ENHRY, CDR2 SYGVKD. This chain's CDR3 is CAISGPTQGRGTGELFF. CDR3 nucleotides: TGTGCCATCAGTGGGCCAACACAGGGTCGAGGAACCGGGGAGCTGTTTTTT.

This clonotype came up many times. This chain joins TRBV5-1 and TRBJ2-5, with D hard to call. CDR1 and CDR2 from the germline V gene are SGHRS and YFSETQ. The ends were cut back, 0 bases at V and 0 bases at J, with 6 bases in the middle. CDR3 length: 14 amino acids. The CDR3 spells CASSLATYQETQYF. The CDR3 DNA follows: TGCGCCAGCAGCTTGGCCACGTACCAAGAGACCCAGTACTTC.

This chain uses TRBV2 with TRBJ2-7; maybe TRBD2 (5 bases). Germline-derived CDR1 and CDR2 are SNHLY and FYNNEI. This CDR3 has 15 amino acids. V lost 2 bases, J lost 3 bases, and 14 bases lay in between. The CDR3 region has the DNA TGTGCCAGCAGTGAATCGTCGCTAGCCTACTACGAGCAGTACTTC. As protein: CASSESSLAYYEQYF.

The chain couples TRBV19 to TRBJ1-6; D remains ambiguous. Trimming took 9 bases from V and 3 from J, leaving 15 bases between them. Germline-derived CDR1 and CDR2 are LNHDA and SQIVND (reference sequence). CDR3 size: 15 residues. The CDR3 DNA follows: TGTGCCAGCCGAAGTGGCACCAACTATAATTCACCCCTCCACTTT. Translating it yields CASRSGTNYNSPLHF.

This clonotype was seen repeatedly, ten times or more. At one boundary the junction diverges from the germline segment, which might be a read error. CDR3 in amino acids: CASSPDRGRANEQFF. CDR3 coding DNA: TGTGCTAGCAGCCCGGACAGGGGGCGCGCCAATGAGCAGTTCTTC. V usage is TRBV7-7 and J usage is TRBJ2-1, with 11 bases aligning to TRBD1. There are 15 residues in the CDR3. CDR1 is SSHAT, CDR2 FNYEAQ, per germline (reference sequence).

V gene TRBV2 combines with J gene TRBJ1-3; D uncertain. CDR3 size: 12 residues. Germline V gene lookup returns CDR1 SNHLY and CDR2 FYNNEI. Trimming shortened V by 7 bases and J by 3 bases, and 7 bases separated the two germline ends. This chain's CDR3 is CASTLDGNTIYF. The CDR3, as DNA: TGTGCCAGCACTTTAGATGGAAACACCATATATTTT.

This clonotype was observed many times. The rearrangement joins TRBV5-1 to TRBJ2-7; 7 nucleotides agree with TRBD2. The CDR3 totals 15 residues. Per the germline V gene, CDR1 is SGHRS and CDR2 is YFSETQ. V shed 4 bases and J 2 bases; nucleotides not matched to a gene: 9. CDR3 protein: CASSHSGRETYEQYF. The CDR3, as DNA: TGCGCCAGCAGCCACTCGGGGCGGGAGACCTACGAGCAGTACTTC.

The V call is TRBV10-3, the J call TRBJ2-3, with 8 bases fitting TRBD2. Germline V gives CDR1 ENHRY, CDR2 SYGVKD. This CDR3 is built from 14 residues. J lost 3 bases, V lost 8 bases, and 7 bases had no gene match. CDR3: CAIGWVAGTDTQYF. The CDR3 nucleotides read TGTGCCATCGGTTGGGTAGCGGGGACAGATACGCAGTATTTT.

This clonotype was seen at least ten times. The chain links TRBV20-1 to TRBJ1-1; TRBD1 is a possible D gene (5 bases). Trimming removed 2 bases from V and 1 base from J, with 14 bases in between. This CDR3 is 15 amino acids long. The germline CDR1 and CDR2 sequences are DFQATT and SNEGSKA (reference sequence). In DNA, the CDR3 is TGCAGTGCTAGACCAGAGGGACGGACGAACACTGAAGCTTTCTTT. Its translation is CSARPEGRTNTEAFF.

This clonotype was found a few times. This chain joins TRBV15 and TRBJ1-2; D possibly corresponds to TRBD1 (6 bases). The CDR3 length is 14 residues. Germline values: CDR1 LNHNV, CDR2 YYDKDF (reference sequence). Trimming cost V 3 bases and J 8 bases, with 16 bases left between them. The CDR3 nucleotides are TGTGCCACCAGCAGGCTCCTACAGGGATCGGGCTACACCTTC. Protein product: CATSRLLQGSGYTF.

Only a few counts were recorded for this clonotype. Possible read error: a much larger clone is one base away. CDR3 bases: TGTGCCAGCGGGCAAGGAACAGGGGACGAGCAGTACTTC. Translating it yields CASGQGTGDEQYF. The chain has TRBV6-1 and TRBJ2-7; the match to TRBD1 covers 7 bases. The germline CDR1 and CDR2 sequences are MNHNS and SASEGT. This CDR3 contains 13 residues. With V trimmed by 8 bases and J by 5 bases, 9 bases remained unmatched.